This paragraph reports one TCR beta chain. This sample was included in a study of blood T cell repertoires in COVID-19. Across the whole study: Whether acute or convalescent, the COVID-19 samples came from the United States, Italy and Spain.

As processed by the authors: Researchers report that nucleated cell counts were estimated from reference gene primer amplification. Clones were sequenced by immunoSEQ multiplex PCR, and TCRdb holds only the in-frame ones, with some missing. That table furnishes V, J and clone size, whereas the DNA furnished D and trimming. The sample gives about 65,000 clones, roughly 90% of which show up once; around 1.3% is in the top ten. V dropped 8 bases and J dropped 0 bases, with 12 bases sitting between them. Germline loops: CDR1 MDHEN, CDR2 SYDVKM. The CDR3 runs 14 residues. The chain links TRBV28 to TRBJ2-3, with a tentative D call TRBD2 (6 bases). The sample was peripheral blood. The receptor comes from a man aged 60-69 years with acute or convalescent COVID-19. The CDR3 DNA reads TGTGCCAGCCGGGCGGGGATAAGCACAGATACGCAGTATTTT. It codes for CASRAGISTDTQYF.